This is a list of T cell receptor beta chains from one sample in a study of breast tumors, draining lymph nodes, adjacent tissues. MiXCR was run by TCRdb on the multiplex PCR reads, yielding one entry per CDR3 protein. The data show fewer than 150,000 distinct CDR3 sequences, around 20% seen once. The specimen sequenced was axillary lymph node tissue. These receptors were collected from a female donor with breast cancer. Some clones in this sample may be carry-over from other donors' samples. Each CDR3 is given with its conserved first and last residue. A D gene is named only where the DNA matches it firmly. Clone sizes are given selectively: once, few, many, or a class where the clone is expanded.

>TRBV24-1|TRBJ2-5|TRBD2|many
CATSDSFESGIRSETQYF
TGTGCCACCAGTGATTCATTTGAGAGCGGGATTCGGTCAGAGACCCAGTACTTC
>TRBV20-1|TRBJ1-2|.|many
CSARAGTREDTF
TGCAGTGCTAGAGCTGGGACACGAGAAGACACCTTC
>TRBV18|TRBJ2-2|.|many
CASSPRTEGAGELFF
TGTGCCAGCTCACCACGAACGGAAGGCGCCGGGGAGCTGTTTTTT
>TRBV3-1|TRBJ2-1|.|many
CASSQGGKFEQFF
TGTGCCAGCAGCCAAGGGGGAAAATTTGAGCAGTTCTTC
>TRBV10-3|TRBJ2-7|.|many
CAISESLSYEQYF
TGTGCCATCAGTGAGTCCCTATCCTACGAGCAGTACTTC
>TRBV6-5|TRBJ2-3|.|many
CASSYSSTDTQYF
TGTGCCAGCAGTTACTCGTCTACAGATACGCAGTATTTT
>TRBV18|TRBJ2-2|TRBD2|many
CASSLRLAGNTGELFF
TGTGCCAGCTCACTGCGACTAGCGGGAAACACCGGGGAGCTGTTTTTT
>TRBV30|TRBJ2-1|TRBD1|many
CAWSRGLGAYNEQFF
TGTGCCTGGAGTAGGGGGCTAGGGGCCTACAATGAGCAGTTCTTC
>TRBV20-1|TRBJ1-2|TRBD1|many
CSAPQTGGKGSGYGYTF
TGCAGTGCTCCCCAGACAGGGGGTAAAGGGAGTGGCTATGGCTACACCTTC
>TRBV28|TRBJ1-2|.|.
CASSLIFQGGSMAF
TGTGCCAGCAGTTTAATTTTCCAGGGAGGGTCTATGGCCTTC
>TRBV20-1|TRBJ2-1|TRBD2|many
CSAETSGKIYNEQFF
TGCAGTGCCGAGACTAGCGGGAAGATCTACAATGAGCAGTTCTTC
>TRBV7-3|TRBJ2-3|.|many
CASSLTGRTDTQYF
TGTGCCAGCAGCTTAACCGGCCGGACAGATACGCAGTATTTT
>TRBV12-3/TRBV12-4|TRBJ1-6|.|many
CASSFAGRQLSPLHF
TGTGCCAGCAGTTTTGCTGGACGGCAACTATCACCCCTCCACTTT
>TRBV6-1|TRBJ2-1|.|many
CASSEAQGRADSYNEQFF
TGTGCCAGCAGTGAAGCGCAGGGGCGGGCCGACTCCTACAATGAGCAGTTCTTC
>TRBV7-3|TRBJ2-1|TRBD2|many
CASSLMGGSIYDEQFF
TGTGCCAGCAGCTTAATGGGCGGGAGCATTTATGATGAGCAGTTCTTC
>TRBV6-2/TRBV6-3|TRBJ2-7|TRBD1|many
CASRRDRGPYEQYF
TGTGCCAGCAGAAGGGACAGGGGGCCCTACGAGCAGTACTTC
>TRBV28|TRBJ1-3|.|many
CASSLRSGNTIYF
TGTGCCAGTAGTCTCCGGAGTGGAAACACCATATATTTT
>TRBV5-6|TRBJ2-5|.|many
CAGSRRGSGRETQYF
TGTGCCGGAAGTCGTAGGGGATCGGGCAGGGAGACCCAGTACTTC